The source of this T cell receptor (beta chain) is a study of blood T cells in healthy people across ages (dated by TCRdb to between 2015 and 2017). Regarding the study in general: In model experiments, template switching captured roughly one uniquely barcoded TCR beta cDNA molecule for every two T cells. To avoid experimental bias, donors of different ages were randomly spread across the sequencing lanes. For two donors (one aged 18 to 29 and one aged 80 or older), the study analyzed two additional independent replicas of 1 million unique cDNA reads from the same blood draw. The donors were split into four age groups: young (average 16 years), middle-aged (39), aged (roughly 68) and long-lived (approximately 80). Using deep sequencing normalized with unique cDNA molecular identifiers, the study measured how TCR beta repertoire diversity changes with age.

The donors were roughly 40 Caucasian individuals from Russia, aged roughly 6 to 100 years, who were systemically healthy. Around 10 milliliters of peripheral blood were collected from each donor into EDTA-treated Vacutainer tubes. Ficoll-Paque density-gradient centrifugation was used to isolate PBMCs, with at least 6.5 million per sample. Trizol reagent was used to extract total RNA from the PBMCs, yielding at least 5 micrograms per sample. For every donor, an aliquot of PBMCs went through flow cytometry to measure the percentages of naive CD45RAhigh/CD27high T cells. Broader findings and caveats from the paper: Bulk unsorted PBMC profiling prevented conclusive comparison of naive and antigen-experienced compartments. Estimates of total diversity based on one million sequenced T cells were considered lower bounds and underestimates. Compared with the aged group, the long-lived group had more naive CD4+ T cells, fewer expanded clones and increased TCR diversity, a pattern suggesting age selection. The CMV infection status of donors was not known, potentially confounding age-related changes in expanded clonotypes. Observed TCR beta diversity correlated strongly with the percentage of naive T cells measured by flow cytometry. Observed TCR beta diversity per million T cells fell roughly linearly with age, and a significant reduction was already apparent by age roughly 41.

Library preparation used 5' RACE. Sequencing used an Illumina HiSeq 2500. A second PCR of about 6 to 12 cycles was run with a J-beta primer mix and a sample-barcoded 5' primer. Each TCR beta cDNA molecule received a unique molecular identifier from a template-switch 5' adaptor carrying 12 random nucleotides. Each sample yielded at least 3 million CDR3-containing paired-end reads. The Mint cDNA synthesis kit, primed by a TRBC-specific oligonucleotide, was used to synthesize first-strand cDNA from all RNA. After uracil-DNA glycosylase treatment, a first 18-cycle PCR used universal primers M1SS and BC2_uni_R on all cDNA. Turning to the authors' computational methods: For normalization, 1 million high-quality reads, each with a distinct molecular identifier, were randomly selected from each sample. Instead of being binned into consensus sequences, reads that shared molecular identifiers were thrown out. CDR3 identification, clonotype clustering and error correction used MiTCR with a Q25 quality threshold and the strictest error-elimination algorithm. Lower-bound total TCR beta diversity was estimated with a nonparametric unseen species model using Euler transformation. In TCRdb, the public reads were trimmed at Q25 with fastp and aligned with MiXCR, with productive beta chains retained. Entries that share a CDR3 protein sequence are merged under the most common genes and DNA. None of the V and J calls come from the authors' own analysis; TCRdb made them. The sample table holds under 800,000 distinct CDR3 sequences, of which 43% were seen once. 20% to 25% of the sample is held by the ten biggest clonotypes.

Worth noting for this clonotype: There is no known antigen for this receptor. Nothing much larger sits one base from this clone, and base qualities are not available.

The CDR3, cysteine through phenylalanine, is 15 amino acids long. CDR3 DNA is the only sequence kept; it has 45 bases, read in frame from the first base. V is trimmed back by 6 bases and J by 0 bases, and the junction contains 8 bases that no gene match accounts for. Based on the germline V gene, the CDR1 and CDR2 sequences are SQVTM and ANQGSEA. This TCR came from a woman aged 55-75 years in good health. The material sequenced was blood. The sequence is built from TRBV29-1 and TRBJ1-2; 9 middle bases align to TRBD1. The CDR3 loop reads CSVRDREISNYGYTF. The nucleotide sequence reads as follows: TGCAGCGTGCGGGACAGGGAAATTTCTAACTATGGCTACACCTTC.